A single sample gave rise to the 32 T cell receptor beta chains below, sequenced in a study of T cell repertoires in cytomegalovirus infection. TCRdb recomputed calls from the reads with MiXCR, one row per CDR3 protein. The sample includes about 600,000 distinct CDR3 sequences, roughly 26% of them seen just once. What was sequenced was CD8+ T cells from PBMCs. These receptors were collected from a human donor in good health (CMV status not recorded). Some clones in this sample may be carry-over from other donors' samples.

This clonotype has a count of ten or more. The rearrangement uses TRBV7-2 and TRBJ1-1; D is unclear. Trimming removed 4 bases from V and 1 base from J, with 10 bases in between. CDR1 is SGHTA, CDR2 FQGNSA, per germline. CDR3 length equals 14 residues. CDR3 loop: CASSSGTRNTEAFF. As DNA, the CDR3 is TGTGCCAGCAGCTCTGGCACTAGGAACACTGAAGCTTTCTTT.

There are many counts of this clonotype. The chain couples TRBV5-1 to TRBJ2-1, with D possibly being TRBD1 or TRBD2 (5 bases each). The CDR3 extends over 15 amino acids. Trimming cost V 4 bases and J 0 bases, with 11 bases left between them. CDR1 SGHRS and CDR2 YFSETQ come from the germline V gene. The CDR3: CASSGDVSSYNEQFF. DNA of the CDR3: TGCGCCAGCAGCGGGGACGTTAGCTCCTACAATGAGCAGTTCTTC.

This clonotype was picked up a small number of times. This CDR3 reads CSVVDTVDYGYTF. The CDR3 DNA reads TGCAGCGTTGTGGACACGGTGGATTATGGCTACACCTTC. The V and J genes are TRBV29-1 and TRBJ1-2; D possibly corresponds to TRBD1 (5 bases). This CDR3 has 13 amino acids. V was cut by 4 bases and J by 5 bases, with 14 bases left in between. The germline V gene encodes CDR1 SQVTM and CDR2 ANQGSEA.

With regard to this clonotype: A much larger clonotype is one base distant, so this may be a read error. The J gene is TRBJ1-1, the V gene TRBV12-3 or TRBV12-4; tentatively, D is TRBD1 (5 bases). CDR3 length: 11 residues. CDR3 DNA: TGTGCCAGCAAATTGGGGGGAGATGCTCTCTTT. Translated, it gives CASKLGGDALF.

This clonotype was detected many times. At one of its ends the junction is not consistent with the germline gene, which may arise from a read error. The V gene is TRBV11-2, the J gene TRBJ2-5; no clear D. The germline V gene has CDR1 SGHAT and CDR2 FQNNGV. This CDR3 is 14 amino acids long. CDR3 sequence (DNA): TGTGCCAGCAGCCCCCGGTGGGGAAGCGCTTACCGGGACTTC. This translates into CASSPRWGSAYRDF.

This clonotype showed up many times. The chain recombines TRBV12-3 or TRBV12-4 with TRBJ1-4; TRBD1 matches 8 bases. Germline trimming cut 7 bases from V and 0 bases from J; bases unmatched to any gene: 10. This CDR3 contains 17 residues. The CDR3 DNA reads TGTGCCAGCACCCCTGGGACAGGCCTCGCAACTAATGAAAAACTGTTTTTT. Protein sequence: CASTPGTGLATNEKLFF.

This clonotype was detected a few times. The rearrangement joins TRBV2 to TRBJ2-2, with a weak D call TRBD1 (6 bases). The CDR3 sequence is 13 residues long. V lost 9 bases, J lost 4 bases, and 12 bases lay in between. Per the germline V gene, CDR1 is SNHLY and CDR2 is FYNNEI. The CDR3: CARDTGITGELFF. Written as DNA, the CDR3 is TGTGCCAGAGATACAGGGATCACCGGGGAGCTGTTTTTT. The full variable domain, its missing parts supplied by reference TRBV2 and TRBJ2-2, is EPEVTQTPSHQVTQMGQEVILRCVPISNHLYFYWYRQILGQKVEFLVSFYNNEISEKSEIFDDQFSVERPDGSNFTLKIRSTKLEDSAMYFCARDTGITGELFFGEGSRLTVL.

This chain joins TRBV5-6 and TRBJ2-3; the D gene is possibly TRBD1 (5 bases). V was trimmed by 4 bases and J by 4 bases, leaving 13 bases between them. This CDR3 has 14 amino acids. CDR1 is SGHDT, CDR2 YYEEEE, per germline. For the CDR3, the DNA is TGTGCCAGCAGCACCATCAGGGAACCAGATACGCAGTATTTT. Translation gives CASSTIREPDTQYF. The variable domain in full, with the rest retrieved from reference TRBV5-6 and TRBJ2-3, is DAGVTQSPTHLIKTRGQQVTLRCSPKSGHDTVSWYQQALGQGPQFIFQYYEEEERQRGNFPDRFSGHQFPNYSSELNVNALLLGDSALYLCASSTIREPDTQYFGPGTRLTVL.

In its sample, this clonotype was seen a few times. This chain uses TRBV20-1 with TRBJ1-1; 7 bases map to TRBD1. Trimming cost V 6 bases and J 1 base; bases outside gene matches: 5. Germline CDR1 reads DFQATT; CDR2 reads SNEGSKA (reference sequence). The CDR3 has 13 residues. The CDR3: CSAEGQTNTEAFF. The CDR3 nucleotides are TGCAGTGCCGAGGGACAGACGAACACTGAAGCTTTCTTT.

This clonotype turned up a few times. The junction departs from the called germline gene at one end, perhaps through a read error. The rearrangement uses TRBV6-5 and TRBJ2-6; D tentatively fits TRBD1 or TRBD2 (5 bases each). CDR1 and CDR2 (germline): MNHEY, SVGAGI. The CDR3 spans 19 residues. Here the CDR3 DNA reads TGTGCCAGCAGTTACTTTTACGGGACGTCCCGCTCTGGGACCAACGTCCTGACTTTC. The encoded protein is CASSYFYGTSRSGTNVLTF.

Note on this clonotype: A read error may produce the germline difference seen at one junction end. The chain employs TRBV19 and TRBJ2-1; D is undetermined. Germline V gene sequence: CDR1 LNHDA, CDR2 SQIVND (reference sequence). CDR3 size: 13 residues. CDR3: CVSSIVENNEQFF. CDR3 nucleotides: TGTGTCAGTAGTATAGTCGAAAACAATGAGCAGTTCTTC.

This clonotype showed up many times. This sequence joins TRBV4-3 and TRBJ1-4, with TRBD1 matching 9 bases. The CDR3 covers 14 residues. Germline lookup yields CDR1 LGHNA and CDR2 YSLEER. V lost 5 bases, J lost 6 bases, and 4 bases stayed unmatched. CDR3 sequence (DNA): TGCGCCAGCAGCTTGGACAGGGGAGATGAAAAACTGTTTTTT. Translating gives CASSLDRGDEKLFF.

The chain couples TRBV29-1 to TRBJ2-7; D not resolved. Trimming cost V 1 base and J 2 bases, with 9 bases left between them. The CDR3 sequence is 13 residues long. Germline V lookup: CDR1 SQVTM, CDR2 ANQGSEA. In DNA form, the CDR3 reads TGCAGCGTTGAAGGCCGGACCCCCTACGAGCAGTACTTC. It yields the protein CSVEGRTPYEQYF.

The gene calls are TRBV6-6 and TRBJ1-1; unclear D gene. This CDR3 is built from 12 residues. Deletions cut 10 bases from V and 3 bases from J, with 12 bases between. The germline V gene encodes CDR1 MNHNY and CDR2 SVGAGI (reference sequence). This chain's CDR3 is CATQDGYTEAFF. As DNA, the CDR3 is TGTGCCACTCAGGACGGATACACTGAAGCTTTCTTT.

Points on this clonotype: A much larger clone lies a single base off, so this may be a read error. CDR3 nucleotide sequence: TGTGTCAGCAGCTCAGGGGGCGGAACCGGGGAGCTGTTTTTT. Its protein product is CVSSSGGGTGELFF. This chain connects TRBV7-6 to TRBJ2-2; the match to TRBD1 covers 8 bases. Germline V gene data show CDR1 as SGHVS and CDR2 as FNYEAQ. The CDR3 is made up of 14 amino acids.

The V call is TRBV2, the J call TRBJ2-1; 9 positions match TRBD1. CDR3 size: 16 residues. Trimming cost V 3 bases and J 2 bases; bases outside gene matches: 5. Germline assignment: CDR1 SNHLY and CDR2 FYNNEI. As DNA, the CDR3 is TGTGCCAGCAGTGATTCGGGACAGGGCCCCTACAATGAGCAGTTCTTC. Its translation is CASSDSGQGPYNEQFF.

This clonotype was seen repeatedly, ten times or more. The V and J genes are TRBV7-2 and TRBJ2-1, with 7 positions matching TRBD2. The trim removed 5 bases at V and 8 bases at J, leaving 6 bases unmatched. Per the germline V gene, CDR1 is SGHTA and CDR2 is FQGNSA. There are 13 residues in the CDR3. The CDR3, as DNA: TGTGCCAGCAGCGTCGGGAGGCTCGATGAGCAGTTCTTC. Protein: CASSVGRLDEQFF.

This clonotype was counted between two and nine times. V and J are TRBV7-8 and TRBJ2-1; D is possibly TRBD1 (6 bases). The V gene lost 4 bases and the J gene lost 6 bases, with 19 bases spanning the gap. The germline CDR1 and CDR2 sequences are SGHVS and FQNEAQ. This CDR3 is 16 amino acids long. CDR3 sequence: CASSSVWQGKGNEQFF. CDR3 sequence (DNA): TGTGCCAGCAGCTCGGTTTGGCAGGGGAAGGGCAATGAGCAGTTCTTC.

This clonotype was observed many times. The CDR3: CASSYQGLNDIQYF. Written as DNA, the CDR3 is TGTGCCAGCAGTTATCAGGGACTTAATGACATTCAGTACTTC. The chain couples TRBV28 to TRBJ2-4; possibly TRBD2 for D (6 bases). V lost 4 bases and J lost 8, with 15 bases in between. CDR1 and CDR2 from the germline V gene are MDHEN and SYDVKM. This CDR3 contains 14 residues.

This clonotype was seen at least ten times. The rearrangement links TRBV20-1 to TRBJ1-1, with D possibly being TRBD1 (5 bases). The CDR3 contains 14 residues. V lost 0 bases, J lost 0 bases, and 8 bases lay in between. CDR1 and CDR2 (germline): DFQATT, SNEGSKA (reference sequence). For the CDR3, the DNA is TGCAGTGCTAGAGACAGGGCCATGAACACTGAAGCTTTCTTT. It codes for CSARDRAMNTEAFF.

This rearrangement joins TRBV28 to TRBJ1-2; D gene uncertain. Germline assignment: CDR1 MDHEN and CDR2 SYDVKM. The CDR3 has 13 amino acids. V was pared by 2 bases and J by 4 bases, with 8 bases between. Here the CDR3 reads CASSLISSYGYTF. The CDR3 bases are TGTGCCAGCAGTTTAATTTCAAGCTATGGCTACACCTTC.

This clonotype was counted at least ten times. The chain recombines TRBV7-2 with TRBJ2-3; D is ambiguous. Trimming removed 5 bases at V and 4 bases at J, with 10 bases between. Germline V gene sequence: CDR1 SGHTA, CDR2 FQGNSA. The CDR3 totals 13 residues. The chain's CDR3 is CASSGSVPDTQYF. The CDR3 DNA reads as TGTGCCAGCAGCGGATCCGTGCCAGATACGCAGTATTTT.

This clonotype has a count of ten or more. The chain couples TRBV11-1 to TRBJ2-1; either TRBD1 or TRBD2 may supply D (5 bases each). The CDR3 extends over 17 amino acids. With 4 bases removed from V and 0 bases from J, the gap between germline ends came to 16 bases. CDR1 SGHAT and CDR2 FQDESV come from the germline V gene (reference sequence). This CDR3 reads CASSSLLRGSSYNEQFF. As DNA, the CDR3 is TGTGCCAGCAGCTCCCTATTACGGGGCAGCTCCTACAATGAGCAGTTCTTC. The full variable domain, in which reference TRBV11-1 and TRBJ2-1 provide the parts outside the CDR3, is EAEVAQSPRYKITEKSQAVAFWCDPISGHATLYWYRQILGQGPELLVQFQDESVVDDSQLPKDRFSAERLKGVDSTLKIQPAELGDSAMYLCASSSLLRGSSYNEQFFGPGTRLTVL.

This sequence joins TRBV20-1 and TRBJ1-1; D call uncertain. With 6 bases removed from V and 0 bases from J, the gap between germline ends came to 11 bases. The V gene's germline CDR1 is DFQATT and CDR2 SNEGSKA (reference sequence). The CDR3 runs to 13 residues. CDR3 loop: CSAWTEMNTEAFF. The CDR3 nucleotides read TGCAGTGCCTGGACGGAGATGAACACTGAAGCTTTCTTT.

The rearrangement links TRBV25-1 to TRBJ1-1; D uncertain. The CDR3 consists of 14 residues. CDR1 is MGHDK and CDR2 is SYGVNS in the germline V gene. V gave up 0 bases and J gave up 4 bases, with 9 bases separating them. The CDR3 loop reads CASSEYRFSTEAFF. CDR3 in DNA: TGTGCCAGCAGTGAATACAGGTTCTCCACTGAAGCTTTCTTT.

There are many counts of this clonotype. This chain connects TRBV7-6 to TRBJ2-3; TRBD2 matches 8 bases. Germline CDR1 and CDR2: SGHVS and FNYEAQ. V gave up 3 bases and J gave up 11 bases; unmatched junction bases: 7. The CDR3 consists of 13 residues. This chain's CDR3 is CASSLTGGPEQYF. DNA for the CDR3: TGTGCCAGCAGCTTGACGGGGGGGCCTGAGCAGTATTTT.

As for this clonotype: This may come from a read error, since a much larger clone is one base off. The chain uses TRBV20-1 and TRBJ2-1; 9 positions match TRBD2. The CDR3 loop spans 11 amino acids. After removal of 7 bases from V and 7 bases from J, the junction contained 2 bases not matched to a gene. The germline gives CDR1 DFQATT, CDR2 SNEGSKA (reference sequence). The CDR3 loop reads CSVGLANEQFF. CDR3 in DNA: TGCAGTGTTGGACTAGCGAATGAGCAGTTCTTC.

V gene TRBV7-2 combines with J gene TRBJ2-7; D is perhaps TRBD1 (6 bases). Germline assignment: CDR1 SGHTA and CDR2 FQGNSA. The CDR3 is 13 amino acids. The germline V and J ends were trimmed by 8 bases and 3 bases, with 14 bases remaining between them. The CDR3 sequence: CASSGQYYYEQYF. CDR3 bases: TGTGCCAGCTCCGGACAGTATTACTACGAGCAGTACTTC.

Of note for this clonotype: This may be a read error, as it is one base from a much larger clone. DNA of the CDR3: TGTGCCAACAGCTTAGAGAGCTTCTACCTAGCGGGGGACTCCTACAATGAGCAGTTCTTC. Translated: CANSLESFYLAGDSYNEQFF. The V gene is TRBV11-2, the J gene TRBJ2-1, with 10 bases aligning to TRBD2. This CDR3 is 20 amino acids long. Germline V gene lookup returns CDR1 SGHAT and CDR2 FQNNGV.

In this sample, this clonotype turned up a few times. The chain has TRBV19 and TRBJ2-7; 9 positions match TRBD1. This CDR3 comprises 15 residues. Germline-derived CDR1 and CDR2 are LNHDA and SQIVND (reference sequence). Germline trimming cut 3 bases from V and 3 bases from J; bases unmatched to any gene: 6. In nucleotides, the CDR3 is TGTGCCAGTAGTATCGGGACAGGGCCCGTCTACGAGCAGTACTTC. Its protein is CASSIGTGPVYEQYF.

This sequence joins TRBV7-9 and TRBJ2-6; D ambiguous. The CDR3 extends over 19 amino acids. From germline, CDR1 is SEHNR and CDR2 FQNEAQ (reference sequence). Trimming took 5 bases from V and 2 from J, leaving 22 bases between them. The CDR3 DNA sequence: TGTGCCAGCAGCCTCCCCCGGACCCAGGTTCATCCTGGGGCCAACGTCCTGACTTTC. As protein: CASSLPRTQVHPGANVLTF.

In its sample, this clonotype was seen a few times. The CDR3 region has the DNA TGTGCCAGCAGCTTCGGGGGCGCGGTGAACACTGAAGCTTTCTTT. Translating it yields CASSFGGAVNTEAFF. The chain is built from TRBV7-9 and TRBJ1-1; weak D call: TRBD1 (6 bases). The CDR3 length is 15 residues. Trimming removed 3 bases at V and 0 bases at J, with 11 bases between. CDR1 is SEHNR, CDR2 FQNEAQ, per germline (reference sequence).